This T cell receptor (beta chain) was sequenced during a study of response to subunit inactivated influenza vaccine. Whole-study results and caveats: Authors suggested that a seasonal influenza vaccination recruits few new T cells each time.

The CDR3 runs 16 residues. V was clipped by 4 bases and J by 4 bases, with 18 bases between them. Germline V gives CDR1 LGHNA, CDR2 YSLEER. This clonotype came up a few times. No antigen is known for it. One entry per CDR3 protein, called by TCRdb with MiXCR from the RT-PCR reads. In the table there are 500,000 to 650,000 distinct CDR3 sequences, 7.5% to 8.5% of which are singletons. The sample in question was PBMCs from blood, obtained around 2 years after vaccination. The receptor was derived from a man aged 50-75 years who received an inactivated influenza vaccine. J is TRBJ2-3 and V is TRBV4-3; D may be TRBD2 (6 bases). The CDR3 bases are TGCGCCAGCAGCCTCGGACCGGGCGGGACCGCAGATACGCAGTATTTT. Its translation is CASSLGPGGTADTQYF.